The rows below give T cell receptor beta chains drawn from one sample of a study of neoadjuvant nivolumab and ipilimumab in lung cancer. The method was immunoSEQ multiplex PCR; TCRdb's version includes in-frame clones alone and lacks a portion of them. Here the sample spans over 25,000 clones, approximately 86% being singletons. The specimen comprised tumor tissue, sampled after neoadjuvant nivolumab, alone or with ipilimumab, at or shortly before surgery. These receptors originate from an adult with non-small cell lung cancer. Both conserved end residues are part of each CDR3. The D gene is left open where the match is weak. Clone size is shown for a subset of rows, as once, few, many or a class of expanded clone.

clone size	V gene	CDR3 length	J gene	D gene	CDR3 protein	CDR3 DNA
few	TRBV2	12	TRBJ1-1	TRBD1	CASTSQGVEAFF	TGTGCCAGCACTTCCCAGGGGGTCGAAGCTTTCTTT
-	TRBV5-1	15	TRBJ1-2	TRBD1	CASSLEGQGSYGYTF	TGCGCCAGCAGCTTGGAAGGACAGGGCAGCTATGGCTACACCTTC
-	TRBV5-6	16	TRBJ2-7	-	CASSLVLGATRYEQYF	TGTGCCAGCAGCTTGGTGCTAGGGGCAACTCGATACGAGCAGTACTTC
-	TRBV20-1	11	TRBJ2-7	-	CSAGGQDEQYF	TGCAGTGCGGGAGGACAGGACGAGCAGTACTTC
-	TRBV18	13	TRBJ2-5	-	CASSLDFQETQYF	TGTGCCAGCTCACTGGATTTCCAGGAGACCCAGTACTTC
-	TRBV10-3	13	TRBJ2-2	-	CAIRDIVDGELFF	TGTGCCATCAGGGACATCGTGGACGGGGAGCTGTTTTTT
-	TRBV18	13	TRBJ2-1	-	CASSPSEPNEQFF	TGTGCCAGCTCACCTTCTGAGCCCAATGAGCAGTTCTTC
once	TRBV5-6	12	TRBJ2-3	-	CASSRYTDTQYF	TGTGCCAGCAGCCGGTACACAGATACGCAGTATTTT
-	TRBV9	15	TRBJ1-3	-	CASSASGTSGNTIYF	TGTGCCAGCAGCGCGAGCGGGACCTCTGGAAACACCATATATTTT
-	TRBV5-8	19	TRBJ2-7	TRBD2	CASSSSPGLAGGTSYEQYF	TGTGCCAGCAGCTCTTCACCGGGACTAGCGGGGGGGACCTCCTACGAGCAGTACTTC
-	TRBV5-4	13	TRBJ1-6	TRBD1	CASSNPGQTPLHF	TGTGCCAGCAGCAACCCGGGACAGACACCCCTCCACTTT
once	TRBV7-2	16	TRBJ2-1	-	CASSFGQRWAGNEQFF	TGTGCCAGCAGCTTCGGTCAACGGTGGGCGGGTAATGAGCAGTTCTTC
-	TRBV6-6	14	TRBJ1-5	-	CASSSPTVGQPQHF	TGTGCCAGCAGCTCCCCGACAGTCGGTCAGCCCCAGCATTTT
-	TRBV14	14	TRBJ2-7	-	CASSQVLGATEQYF	TGTGCCAGCAGCCAAGTTTTAGGAGCAACCGAGCAGTACTTC
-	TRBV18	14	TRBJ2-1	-	CASSPGPSYNEQFF	TGTGCCAGCTCACCAGGGCCGTCCTACAATGAGCAGTTCTTC
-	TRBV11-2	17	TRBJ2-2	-	CASSLDPEGANTGELFF	TGTGCCAGCAGCTTAGATCCTGAGGGGGCGAACACCGGGGAGCTGTTTTTT
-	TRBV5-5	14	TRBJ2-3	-	CASSLRLPGDTQYF	TGTGCCAGCAGCCTCCGACTGCCGGGGGATACGCAGTATTTT
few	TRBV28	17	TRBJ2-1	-	CASSTRLVLTHYNEQFF	TGTGCCAGCAGTACCCGGTTAGTCCTCACTCACTACAATGAGCAGTTCTTC